This paragraph covers one T cell receptor (beta chain) sequence. The target antigen is unknown. The source of the sample is a study of T cell repertoires in cytomegalovirus infection. The wider study: Well-studied HLA-B-restricted epitopes and recently identified HLA-C-restricted epitopes of CMV were both used in the study.

TCRdb re-called the reads through MiXCR, storing one row per CDR3 protein. The data hold 600,000 to 700,000 distinct CDR3 sequences, with around 30% observed a single time. Germline CDR1 is SGHKS and CDR2 is YYEKEE (reference sequence). The CDR3 sequence is 15 residues long. V dropped 4 bases and J dropped 10 bases, with 21 bases sitting between them. This TCR came from a human donor in good health (CMV status not recorded). Some clones in this sample may be carry-over from other donors' samples. The starting material was cultured PBMCs, obtained from culture after CMV antigen stimulation. The chain uses TRBV5-5 and TRBJ2-1; D is ambiguous. CDR3 sequence reads: CASSLHPRRPEEQFF. In nucleotides, the CDR3 is TGTGCCAGCAGCCTCCACCCGCGCCGCCCGGAGGAGCAGTTCTTC.